This T cell receptor beta chain was documented in a study of T cell clonality in common variable immunodeficiency. Most patients and controls had Caucasian heritage. This clone was counted at least ten times. What it binds is not known. The DNA ends 3 residues before the CDR3 does, and the rest of the CDR3 is filled in from the germline J gene. Produced via immunoSEQ multiplex PCR; TCRdb's table is partial and in-frame only. In total the sample includes around 55,000 clones, none of them seen once. The CDR3 covers 15 residues. CDR1 and CDR2 from the germline V gene are SGHNT and YYREEE (reference sequence). V shed 5 bases and J shed 5 bases, with 19 bases lying between them. Study-wide findings and caveats: CVID patient heterogeneity limited repertoire-clinical complication correlations. Compared with healthy controls, CVID subjects showed increased TCRbeta clonality, mostly in about a third. Authors noted CVID clonality's cause needs subpopulation repertoire sequencing.

The sample was peripheral blood mononuclear cells. The origin of this receptor is a person aged 18 to 70 in good health. The gene calls are TRBV5-4 and TRBJ2-5; D might be TRBD2 (5 bases). CDR3 bases read: TGTGCCAGCAGTCAGATGCAACTAGACTCCGAGACC. It yields the protein CASSQMQLDSET. The whole CDR3 region reads CASSQMQLDSETQYF. The complete variable domain, with remaining parts taken from reference TRBV5-4 and TRBJ2-5, reads ETGVTQSPTHLIKTRGQQVTLRCSSQSGHNTVSWYQQALGQGPQFIFQYYREEENGRGNFPPRFSGLQFPNYSSELNVNALELDDSALYLCASSQMQLDSETQYFGPGTRLLVL.